The 24 T cell receptor beta chains presented below share a single source sample, sequenced in a study of tumor-infiltrating lymphocytes in primary liver carcinoma. Blood RNA came from unsorted whole blood; germline DNA was also extracted. TCR beta cDNA came from about 500 ng total RNA, primed with a constant-region primer. TCR beta libraries came from three nested multiplex PCR rounds using slightly modified ARM-PCR. Running roughly 10 cycles apiece, the first two PCR rounds relied on TRBV1-TRBV30 forward primers together with a C-beta reverse primer. MiXCR was run by TCRdb on the multiplex PCR reads, yielding one entry per CDR3 protein. This repertoire shows 330,000 or so distinct CDR3 sequences, almost 65% found once; its top ten account for approximately 5.9%. Source material: peripheral blood. The receptors here all came from a man aged 35 to 55 with primary liver carcinoma and hepatitis B virus infection.

This clonotype came up once. A clone one base away is much larger, so this may be a read error. This chain joins TRBV7-9 and TRBJ2-7; 8 bases are a match to TRBD2. This CDR3 is 14 amino acids long. CDR1 is SEHNR, CDR2 FQNEAQ, per germline (reference sequence). J gave up 7 bases and V 5 bases, and 10 bases lay outside the gene matches. The DNA of the CDR3 is TGTGCCAGCAGCCGTACTACCGGGAGGGGGGAGCAGTACTTC. Its translation: CASSRTTGRGEQYF.

This clonotype was detected once. The J gene is TRBJ1-1, the V gene TRBV28; maybe TRBD1 (6 bases). CDR3 length: 15 amino acids. CDR1 is MDHEN, CDR2 SYDVKM, per germline. The germline V and J ends were trimmed by 3 bases and 1 base, with 12 bases remaining between them. The CDR3 spells CASSFEGDRNTEAFF. DNA for the CDR3: TGTGCCAGCAGTTTTGAGGGGGACCGGAACACTGAAGCTTTCTTT.

This clonotype was picked up many times. The chain combines TRBV12-3 or TRBV12-4 with TRBJ1-5; tentatively, D is TRBD1 (5 bases). The CDR3 consists of 14 residues. V lost 2 bases and J lost 3, with 8 bases in between. CDR3 sequence: CASSLRDFNQPQHF. The DNA for the CDR3 is TGTGCCAGCAGTTTACGGGACTTCAATCAGCCCCAGCATTTT.

As concerns this clonotype: The junction differs from germline at one of its ends, possibly a read error. The V call is TRBV28, the J call TRBJ2-5; no firm D call. Germline loops: CDR1 MDHEN, CDR2 SYDVKM. CDR3 size: 13 residues. CDR3 DNA: TGTGACAGCAGTTTACAGATTCAAGAGACCCAGTACTTC. Protein sequence: CDSSLQIQETQYF.

The V call is TRBV5-4, the J call TRBJ2-7; TRBD2 aligns across 7 bases. Looked up from germline, CDR1 is SGHNT and CDR2 is YYREEE (reference sequence). The V gene end was trimmed by 6 bases and the J gene end by 2 bases; junction bases not matched to a gene: 14. There are 16 residues in the CDR3. The CDR3, as DNA: TGTGCCAGCATCTCGGGGGGAACTCGTCAAACCTACGAGCAGTACTTC. Translating it yields CASISGGTRQTYEQYF.

On this clonotype: This may be a read error, as it is one base from a much larger clone. This sequence joins TRBV4-1 and TRBJ1-4; 7 bases are a match to TRBD1. The CDR3 is 15 amino acids. Germline CDR1 and CDR2: MGHRA and YSYEKL. Here the CDR3 DNA reads TGCGCCAGCAGGCAAGTCAGGGGGGGCGGTGAAAAACTGTTTTTT. The encoded protein is CASRQVRGGGEKLFF.

As concerns this clonotype: This may be a read error, as it is one base from a much larger clone. This chain connects TRBV29-1 to TRBJ2-1; D unresolved. CDR3 size: 9 residues. Germline V CDR1 and CDR2: SQVTM, ANQGSEA. This chain's CDR3 is CSIEREQFF. The DNA of the CDR3 is TGCAGCATTGAGCGTGAGCAGTTCTTC.

V and J are TRBV14 and TRBJ2-5, with D possibly matching TRBD2 (5 bases). With 6 bases removed from V and 7 bases from J, the gap between germline ends came to 15 bases. This CDR3 region has 13 residues. Germline lookup yields CDR1 SGHDN and CDR2 FVKESK. The CDR3 DNA sequence: TGTGCCAGCAGTGAACTAGTCGGCTGGACCCAGTACTTC. Translating it yields CASSELVGWTQYF.

As for this clonotype: Given a much more abundant clone one base away, this may be a read error. V usage is TRBV12-3 or TRBV12-4 and J usage is TRBJ2-5; a possible D gene is TRBD2 (6 bases). V was cut by 6 bases and J by 4 bases, with 15 bases left in between. The CDR3 is 14 amino acids. CDR3 in DNA: TGTGCCAGCAGACCCACCTGGACTACAGAGACCCAGTACTTC. It codes for CASRPTWTTETQYF.

Ten or more counts support this clonotype. CDR3 protein: CASTPGTSGNNEQFF. For the CDR3, the DNA is TGTGCCAGCACCCCTGGGACTAGCGGGAACAATGAGCAGTTCTTC. The rearrangement joins TRBV12-3 or TRBV12-4 to TRBJ2-1; TRBD2 matches 13 bases. This CDR3 region has 15 residues. The V segment lost 7 bases and the J segment 5 bases; nucleotides outside the gene matches: 5.

This clonotype was observed a few times. The rearrangement links TRBV30 to TRBJ2-3; the D gene is possibly TRBD2 (5 bases). Germline CDR1 and CDR2: GTSNPN and SVGIG (reference sequence). The CDR3 runs to 14 residues. V lost 4 bases to trimming and J lost 0 bases, with 11 bases between them. CDR3 protein: CAWNADFSTDTQYF. CDR3 DNA sequence: TGTGCCTGGAATGCGGACTTTAGCACAGATACGCAGTATTTT.

This clonotype was counted a single time. Just one base apart from a much larger clone, this may be a read error. CDR3: CASSSPTDTQHF. Here the CDR3 DNA reads TGTGCCAGCAGTTCCCCAACAGATACGCAGCATTTT. This chain links TRBV28 with TRBJ2-3; D is unclear. The end of the DNA aligns better with TRBJ1-5, so the J call may be wrong. This CDR3 spans 12 amino acids. The germline V gene encodes CDR1 MDHEN and CDR2 SYDVKM.

The rearrangement links TRBV9 to TRBJ2-1; TRBD2 might be the D (5 bases). The CDR3 is 14 residues long. Looked up from germline, CDR1 is SGDLS and CDR2 is YYNGEE. The V and J ends lost 1 base and 5 bases respectively, with 10 bases between them. CDR3 nucleotide sequence: TGTGCCAGCAGCGTAACGGGAAGCCACAATGAGCAGTTCTTC. Protein sequence: CASSVTGSHNEQFF.

This clonotype occurred many times. The chain joins TRBV10-3 to TRBJ2-7; D remains ambiguous. In germline, CDR1 is ENHRY, CDR2 SYGVKD. There are 14 residues in the CDR3. Trimming removed 4 bases from V and 2 bases from J, with 12 bases in between. CDR3 DNA: TGTGCCATCAGTGGTGAGACGGCCGCCTACGAGCAGTACTTC. Translation: CAISGETAAYEQYF.

Of note for this clonotype: A much bigger clone sits one base away, suggesting this may be a read error. V gene TRBV5-1 combines with J gene TRBJ2-7; TRBD1 or TRBD2 may be the D gene (5 bases each). CDR1 is SGHRS, CDR2 YFSETQ, per germline. The length of the CDR3 is 14 residues. The CDR3 sequence: CASSLDPGPYEEYF. The DNA of the CDR3 is TGCGCCAGCAGCTTGGACCCGGGGCCCTACGAGGAGTACTTC.

As concerns this clonotype: The junction differs from germline at one of its ends, possibly a read error. The chain employs TRBV29-1 and TRBJ1-2; 7 positions agree with TRBD1. Germline CDR1 SQVTM, CDR2 ANQGSEA. There are 12 residues in the CDR3. CDR3 in amino acids: CSVVGGGLGYIF. DNA of the CDR3: TGCAGCGTTGTAGGAGGGGGCCTTGGCTACATCTTC.

This clonotype was picked up one time. A read error may be the cause here, since a much bigger clone is one base away. The rearrangement joins TRBV7-9 to TRBJ1-6; D remains ambiguous. Germline CDR1 and CDR2: SEHNR and FQNEAQ (reference sequence). The CDR3 is made up of 14 amino acids. Trimming shortened V by 1 base and J by 7 bases, and 8 bases separated the two germline ends. The CDR3 DNA follows: TGTGCCAGCAGCTTAGTTACAGAGAATTCACCCCTCCACTTT. Protein product: CASSLVTENSPLHF.

CDR3 DNA: TGTGCCAGTACTCAGGGGACGAACACCGGGGAGCTGTTTTTT. It codes for CASTQGTNTGELFF. The chain uses TRBV19 and TRBJ2-2; TRBD1 might be the D (6 bases). CDR3 length equals 14 residues. Trimming removed 7 bases from V and 0 bases from J, with 9 bases in between. Germline loops: CDR1 LNHDA, CDR2 SQIVND (reference sequence). Filled out from reference TRBV19 and TRBJ2-2, the complete variable domain reads DGGITQSPKYLFRKEGQNVTLSCEQNLNHDAMYWYRQDPGQGLRLIYYSQIVNDFQKGDIAEGYSVSREKKESFPLTVTSAQKNPTAFYLCASTQGTNTGELFFGEGSRLTVL.

As regards this clonotype: This may be a read error, as it is one base from a much larger clone. J is TRBJ1-1 and V is TRBV6-5, with unresolved D. The V end lost 0 bases, the J end lost 11 bases, and 13 bases lay between the germline ends. Germline assignment: CDR1 MNHEY and CDR2 SVGAGI. This CDR3 has 13 residues. The CDR3 DNA is TGTGCCAGCAGTTACTCGAGTCGTGGTCGGGCTTTCTTT. Residues: CASSYSSRGRAFF.

Turning to this clonotype: A much larger clonotype is one base distant, so this may be a read error. V gene TRBV6-5 combines with J gene TRBJ2-2, with 7 bases lining up with TRBD1. After removal of 1 base from V and 9 bases from J, the junction contained 5 bases not matched to a gene. The germline CDR1 and CDR2 sequences are MNHEY and SVGAGI. CDR3 size: 14 residues. CDR3 nucleotides: TGTGCCAGCAGTTACTTAGAGGGGGCCTGGGAGCTGTTTTTT. This gives the protein CASSYLEGAWELFF.

The V and J genes are TRBV19 and TRBJ2-7; D tentatively fits TRBD1 or TRBD2 (7 bases each). V was trimmed by 6 bases and J by 2 bases, leaving 14 bases between them. The CDR3 sequence is 14 residues long. From germline, CDR1 is LNHDA and CDR2 SQIVND (reference sequence). CDR3 loop: CASSLTGTTYEQYF. For the CDR3, the DNA is TGTGCCAGTAGCCTGACAGGGACTACCTACGAGCAGTACTTC. Full variable domain (remainder filled in from reference TRBV19 and TRBJ2-7): DGGITQSPKYLFRKEGQNVTLSCEQNLNHDAMYWYRQDPGQGLRLIYYSQIVNDFQKGDIAEGYSVSREKKESFPLTVTSAQKNPTAFYLCASSLTGTTYEQYFGPGTRLTVT.

A remark on this clonotype: This may be a read error: a much more frequent sequence differs by one nucleotide. The chain employs TRBV6-1 and TRBJ1-1; possible D gene TRBD1, 5 bases. This CDR3 is built from 17 residues. In germline, CDR1 is MNHNS, CDR2 SASEGT. The CDR3 protein is CASPAGPREFGNTEASF. CDR3 nucleotide sequence: TGTGCCAGCCCAGCGGGGCCGAGGGAATTTGGGAACACTGAAGCTTCCTTT.

In DNA form, the CDR3 reads TGTGCCAGCAGTGCATTTTTGCTTCAGGGGACCTACGAGCAGTACTTC. Amino acids: CASSAFLLQGTYEQYF. The rearrangement joins TRBV28 to TRBJ2-7, with D possibly being TRBD1 (6 bases). CDR1 is MDHEN and CDR2 is SYDVKM in the germline V gene. V gave up 5 bases and J gave up 2 bases, with 19 bases separating them. This CDR3 spans 16 amino acids.

In the case of this clonotype: The CDR3 does not close with the conserved phenylalanine or tryptophan, likely indicating a read error. Because the CDR3's place on the DNA is in doubt, the DNA is left out and the CDR3 is given as listed by TCRdb. The V and J genes are TRBV11-1 and TRBJ2-7; the table's D gene call, TRBD1, was not cross checked with the DNA. 14 amino acids form the CDR3, both terminal residues included. CDR1 is SGHAT and CDR2 is FQDESV in the germline V gene (reference sequence). This chain's CDR3 is CASSPGRGWYEQHL.